Following are 17 T cell receptor beta chains from one sample sequenced in a study of read filtering for tumor transcriptome and immune sequencing (dated by TCRdb to about 2020). Instrument on record: Illumina HiSeq 4000. TCR libraries were constructed from approximately 390 ng RNA using the Immunoverse kit, and molecular barcoded adaptors covering alpha/delta and beta/gamma chains were employed. The raw public data were reprocessed by TCRdb itself: fastp quality trimming at Q25, MiXCR clonotype calling, in-frame beta chains only. All rows with the same CDR3 protein become a single entry with the most common DNA and genes. Present in this sample are about 57,000 distinct CDR3 sequences, 20% to 25% of which were seen just once. The ten largest clonotypes hold approximately 17% of the sample. The sequencing sample was made of a population of CD138-negative cells sorted from bone marrow. The sample's cell subset or site label, in plain terms: bone marrow mononuclear cells depleted of CD138+ plasma/myeloma cells by negative magnetic selection. These receptor sequences come from a donor at least 40 years old with multiple myeloma.

This chain joins TRBV28 and TRBJ2-1; possible D gene TRBD1, 6 bases. The germline V gene has CDR1 MDHEN and CDR2 SYDVKM. The CDR3 has 13 residues. The V and J ends lost 2 bases and 9 bases respectively, with 11 bases between them. CDR3 coding DNA: TGTGCCAGCAGTTTAGGGACATTTCCTGAGCAGTTCTTC. It yields the protein CASSLGTFPEQFF.

This clonotype was seen many times. The chain employs TRBV7-2 and TRBJ1-4, with D unclear. From germline, CDR1 is SGHTA and CDR2 FQGNSA. V was clipped by 6 bases and J by 7 bases, with 12 bases between them. The CDR3 extends over 13 amino acids. The CDR3 protein is CASSLGWGEKLFF. The CDR3 DNA reads as TGTGCCAGCAGTCTCGGCTGGGGTGAAAAACTGTTTTTT.

This clonotype has at least ten counts. The chain is built from TRBV4-1 and TRBJ2-3; D gene uncertain. V gave up 4 bases and J gave up 6 bases, with 11 bases separating them. Germline CDR1 MGHRA, CDR2 YSYEKL. The length of the CDR3 is 13 residues. CDR3 bases: TGCGCCAGCAGCCGATATATGGGCGATACGCAGTATTTT. This sequence encodes CASSRYMGDTQYF.

This clonotype was detected a few times. The chain couples TRBV7-9 to TRBJ2-3, with 9 bases that match TRBD2. The CDR3 sequence is 17 residues long. V dropped 1 base and J dropped 2; count of bases not matched to a gene: 7. Per germline, CDR1 SEHNR and CDR2 FQNEAQ (reference sequence). The DNA for the CDR3 is TGTGCCAGCAGCTTAGTTCCCCTAGCGGGAAACACAGATACGCAGTATTTT. Translation gives CASSLVPLAGNTDTQYF.

Remarks on this clonotype: This may be a read error: a much more frequent sequence differs by one nucleotide. The V call is TRBV20-1, the J call TRBJ2-1; possible D gene TRBD2, 5 bases. V lost 3 bases to trimming and J lost 12 bases, with 15 bases between them. This CDR3 contains 12 residues. Germline V gene sequence: CDR1 DFQATT, CDR2 SNEGSKA (reference sequence). The CDR3 loop is CSASIELVAQFF. DNA of the CDR3: TGCAGTGCTAGTATAGAACTAGTAGCGCAGTTCTTC.

The chain is built from TRBV7-9 and TRBJ2-5; a weak D match, TRBD1 (6 bases). Trimming cost V 3 bases and J 5 bases, with 16 bases left between them. Germline CDR1 and CDR2: SEHNR and FQNEAQ (reference sequence). This CDR3 region has 15 residues. The CDR3 coding sequence is TGTGCCAGCAGCTTGGGAACAGGGACGGGGGAGACCCAGTACTTC. Translated: CASSLGTGTGETQYF. Full variable domain (missing parts from reference TRBV7-9 and TRBJ2-5): DTGVSQNPRHKITKRGQNVTFRCDPISEHNRLYWYRQTLGQGPEFLTYFQNEAQLEKSRLLSDRFSAERPKGSFSTLEIQRTEQGDSAMYLCASSLGTGTGETQYFGPGTRLLVL.

This clonotype was counted ten times or more. V is TRBV4-1 and J is TRBJ2-7, with 12 bases identical to TRBD1. The CDR3 has 16 amino acids. Germline CDR1 and CDR2: MGHRA and YSYEKL. V was clipped by 0 bases and J by 7 bases; unmatched bases: 7. The CDR3 region is CASSQDPGQGAWEQYF. The CDR3 coding sequence is TGCGCCAGCAGCCAAGATCCGGGACAGGGGGCGTGGGAGCAGTACTTC.

This clonotype has ten or more counts. The chain links TRBV12-3 or TRBV12-4 to TRBJ1-1; D not certain. There are 13 residues in the CDR3. The germline V and J ends were trimmed by 7 bases and 2 bases, with 11 bases remaining between them. The CDR3 DNA reads TGTGCCAGCACCCTCGGGCTAAACACTGAAGCTTTCTTT. Protein product: CASTLGLNTEAFF.

The chain joins TRBV6-5 to TRBJ2-7; D is perhaps TRBD1 (5 bases). Germline V CDR1 and CDR2: MNHEY, SVGAGI. The CDR3 has 13 amino acids. Trimming pared 11 bases from V and 5 bases from J, leaving 19 bases between. CDR3 coding DNA: TGTGCCGGTAGCCAGCCCGTACAGGACGAGCAGTACTTC. Protein product: CAGSQPVQDEQYF.

The table lists this clonotype with many counts. The gene calls are TRBV5-1 and TRBJ2-1; 10 nucleotides match TRBD2. Germline CDR1 SGHRS, CDR2 YFSETQ. V was clipped by 1 base and J by 0 bases; unmatched bases: 4. The CDR3 sequence is 17 residues long. DNA for the CDR3: TGCGCCAGCAGCTTGACTAGCGGGGTGAGCTCCTACAATGAGCAGTTCTTC. Its protein product is CASSLTSGVSSYNEQFF.

The chain couples TRBV5-1 to TRBJ2-2; D remains ambiguous. Germline values: CDR1 SGHRS, CDR2 YFSETQ. Trimming left V 0 bases short and J 1 base short, with 13 bases between. This CDR3 is built from 17 residues. CDR3 DNA sequence: TGCGCCAGCAGCTTGGCGTCCCAGGCTCAGAACACCGGGGAGCTGTTTTTT. This sequence encodes CASSLASQAQNTGELFF.

V is TRBV27 and J is TRBJ1-2; D perhaps matches TRBD1 (5 bases). The length of the CDR3 is 14 residues. Germline loops: CDR1 MNHEY, CDR2 SMNVEV (reference sequence). V lost 2 bases and J lost 8, with 15 bases in between. This CDR3 reads CASSLKGRGLGYTF. In nucleotides, the CDR3 is TGTGCCAGCAGTTTAAAGGGAAGGGGTTTAGGCTACACCTTC.

This clonotype was detected a few times. This rearrangement joins TRBV5-4 to TRBJ2-2; D ambiguous. The CDR3 contains 15 residues. The germline V gene has CDR1 SGHNT and CDR2 YYREEE (reference sequence). The germline V and J ends were trimmed by 3 bases and 0 bases, with 9 bases remaining between them. The chain's CDR3 is CASSSRTANTGELFF. CDR3 nucleotides: TGTGCCAGCAGCTCTAGGACGGCGAACACCGGGGAGCTGTTTTTT.

Only a few counts were recorded for this clonotype. One end of the junction does not line up with germline, which may come from a read error. The chain is built from TRBV5-1 and TRBJ2-7; TRBD2 agrees at 7 bases. The CDR3 is 15 residues long. From germline, CDR1 is SGHRS and CDR2 YFSETQ. The CDR3 reads CASSTKAGKPYVQYF. CDR3 bases: TGCGCCAGCAGCACAAAAGCGGGGAAACCCTACGTGCAGTACTTC.

This clonotype was found many times. The gene calls are TRBV12-3 or TRBV12-4 and TRBJ2-1; a weak D match, TRBD1 (6 bases). V was pared by 6 bases and J by 4 bases, with 16 bases between. The CDR3 spans 15 residues. CDR3: CASSPGQGLYNEQFF. The CDR3 region has the DNA TGTGCCAGCAGCCCGGGACAAGGACTTTACAATGAGCAGTTCTTC.

With regard to this clonotype: Possible read error: a much larger clone is one base away. The genes are TRBV19 and TRBJ2-1, with 9 positions matching TRBD1. The CDR3 spans 15 residues. Per the germline V gene, CDR1 is LNHDA and CDR2 is SQIVND (reference sequence). The CDR3: CAGSSTGGRYNEQFF. The CDR3 nucleotides read TGTGCCGGTAGTAGTACAGGGGGCCGGTACAATGAGCAGTTCTTC.

This clonotype was detected a few times. At one end, the junction sequence differs from germline, possibly due to a read error. The chain carries TRBV20-1 and TRBJ2-1, with 9 nucleotides matching TRBD2. This CDR3 is 15 amino acids long. The germline CDR1 and CDR2 sequences are DFQATT and SNEGSKA (reference sequence). The chain's CDR3 is CSADLAGGVTNEQSF. CDR3 coding DNA: TGCAGTGCAGACCTGGCGGGGGGGGTTACCAATGAGCAGTCCTTC.